Listed here are 6 T cell receptor beta chains from one sample, sequenced in a study of T cell repertoires and HLA-DP antigens. CD4+ cells expanded for roughly 16 days were restimulated roughly a day with allogeneic-DPB1 HeLa cells. Retrovirally transduced HeLa cells with HLA-DPA1/DPB1, HLA-DM, invariant chain and CD80 served as stimulators. Repertoires were generated with immunoSEQ multiplex PCR, while TCRdb's copy carries only in-frame clones and drops some. Among about 2,500 clones listed, around 71% were seen once. Sequencing was done on a sample of CD137- CD4+ T cells from cultured PBMCs. All receptors derive from a man aged 55 to 69 in good health and CMV-seronegative.

The table lists this clone with a few counts. The V and J genes are TRBV6-1 and TRBJ2-7; D remains unclear. Looked up from germline, CDR1 is MNHNS and CDR2 is SASEGT. This CDR3 contains 12 residues. CDR3 DNA sequence: TGTGTTGTGGTTGGGCGATCCTACGAGCAGTACTTC. It specifies CVVVGRSYEQYF.

The rearrangement uses TRBV7-9 and TRBJ2-5, with TRBD2 matching 9 bases. V shed 5 bases and J 7 bases; nucleotides not matched to a gene: 5. The CDR3 extends over 13 amino acids. Looked up from germline, CDR1 is SEHNR and CDR2 is FQNEAQ (reference sequence). The CDR3 region has the DNA TGTGCCAGCAGCCCGACTAGCGGAGGGACCCAGTACTTC. As protein: CASSPTSGGTQYF.

The chain carries TRBV6-1 and TRBJ1-2; D is undetermined. Between the trimmed V and J ends, which lost 1 base and 4 bases, there was a span of 7 bases. Per germline, CDR1 MNHNS and CDR2 SASEGT. This CDR3 comprises 13 residues. CDR3 sequence (DNA): TGTGCCAGCAGTGAAGTGGTAACCTATGGCTACACCTTC. This codes for CASSEVVTYGYTF.

The rearrangement uses TRBV2 and TRBJ1-1, with D maybe TRBD1 (5 bases). V lost 4 bases to trimming and J lost 1 base, with 7 bases between them. CDR3 length: 13 residues. Germline loops: CDR1 SNHLY, CDR2 FYNNEI. The CDR3 nucleotides read TGTGCCAGCAGTGGACAGCAGAACACTGAAGCTTTCTTT. It codes for CASSGQQNTEAFF.

The CDR3 nucleotides read TGTGCCAGCAGACTAGGACTATCCGGGGAGCTGTTTTTT. It yields the protein CASRLGLSGELFF. The V gene is TRBV6-6, the J gene TRBJ2-2, with D perhaps TRBD2 (6 bases). Germline assignment: CDR1 MNHNY and CDR2 SVGAGI (reference sequence). Trimming cost V 6 bases and J 6 bases, with 11 bases left between them. The CDR3 is 13 residues long.

The V and J genes are TRBV29-1 and TRBJ2-2, with D tentatively TRBD2 (6 bases). Trimming removed 1 base from V and 4 bases from J, with 10 bases in between. From germline, CDR1 is SQVTM and CDR2 ANQGSEA. This CDR3 has 14 residues. Here the CDR3 DNA reads TGCAGCGTTGAAGGGAGGGATCGCACCGGGGAGCTGTTTTTT. It is translated as CSVEGRDRTGELFF.